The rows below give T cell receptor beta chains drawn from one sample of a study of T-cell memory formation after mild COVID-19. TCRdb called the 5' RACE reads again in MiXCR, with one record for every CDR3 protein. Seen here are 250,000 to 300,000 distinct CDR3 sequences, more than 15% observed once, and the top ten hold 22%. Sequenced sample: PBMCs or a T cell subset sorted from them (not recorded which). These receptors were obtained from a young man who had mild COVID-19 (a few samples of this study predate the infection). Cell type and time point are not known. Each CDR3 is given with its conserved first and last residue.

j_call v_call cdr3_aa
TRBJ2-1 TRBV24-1 CATSGGTDSYNEQFF
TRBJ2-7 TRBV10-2 CASRPGDSYEQYF
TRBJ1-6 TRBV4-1 CASSQEGGNSPLHF
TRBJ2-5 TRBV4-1 CASNPGLAGRETQYF
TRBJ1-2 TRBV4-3 CASSQAPPRAGTNYGYTF
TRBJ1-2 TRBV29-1 CSVGGPVYGYTF
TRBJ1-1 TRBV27 CASSFGSPGLAFF
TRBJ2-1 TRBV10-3 CAISGTVGYNEQFF
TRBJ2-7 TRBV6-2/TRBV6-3 CASGEGGLYEQYF
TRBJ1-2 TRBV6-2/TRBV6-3 CASSHPQWETYGYTF
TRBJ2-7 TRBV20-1 CSAREHKTGEQYF
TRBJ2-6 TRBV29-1 CSFMGVTGANVLTF
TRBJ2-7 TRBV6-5 CASSYSEGEEQYF
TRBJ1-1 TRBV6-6 CASSYSRGTHLGTEAFF
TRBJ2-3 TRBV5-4 CASSPSTGTDTQYF
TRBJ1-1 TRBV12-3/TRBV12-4 CASSPARTEAFF
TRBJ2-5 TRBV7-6 CASSGSTGVQETQYF
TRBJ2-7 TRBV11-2 CASSFRGGMIFQQYF
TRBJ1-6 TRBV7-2 CASTPWQGPTSPLHF
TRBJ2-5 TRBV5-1 CASSQGPPQVTQYF
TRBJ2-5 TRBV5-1 CASSWGGGGQETQYF
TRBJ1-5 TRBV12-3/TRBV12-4 CASRPGTDNQPQHF
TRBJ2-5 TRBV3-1 CASSQSRFRGHTQETQYF
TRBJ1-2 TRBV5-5 CASSLAPGREREGYTF
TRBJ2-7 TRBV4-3 CASSHGTGGVSYEQYF
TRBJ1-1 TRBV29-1 CSVDRGGGTEAFF
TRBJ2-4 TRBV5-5 CASSWAGGGLNIQYF
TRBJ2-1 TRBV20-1 CSAMTGANNEQFF
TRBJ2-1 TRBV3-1 CASSSGSGGTYNEQFF
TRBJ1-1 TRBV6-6 CASSYFGTNTEAFF
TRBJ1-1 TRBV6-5 CASRHRVEEGEAFF
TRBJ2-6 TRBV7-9 CASSLGSQFGANVLTF
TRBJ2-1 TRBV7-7 CASSFDSLGQSHEQFF
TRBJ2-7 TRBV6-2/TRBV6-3 CASSYSNQISYEQYF
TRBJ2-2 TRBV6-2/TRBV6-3 CASNKNTGELFF
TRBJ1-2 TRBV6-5 CASRAQGVDGYTF
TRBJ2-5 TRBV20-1 CSATSGGAYQETQYF
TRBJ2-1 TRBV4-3 CASSRTSGGAYEQFF
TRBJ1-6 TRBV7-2 CASSSPAQGRNSPLHF
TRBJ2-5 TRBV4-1 CASSQVAGQGEKETQYF
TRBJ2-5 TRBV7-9 CASSEDRVMETQYF
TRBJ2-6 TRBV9 CASSVAVRLGSSGANVLTF
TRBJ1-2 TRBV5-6 CASSLDQGRGYTF
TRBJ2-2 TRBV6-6 CASSPPPGFAGELFF
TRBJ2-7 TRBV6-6 CASSPTGAGYEQYF
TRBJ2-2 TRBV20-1 CSAVGRANTGELFF
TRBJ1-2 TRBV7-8 CASSLGDSAIGYTF
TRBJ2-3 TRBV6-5 CASGWTAGDTQYF
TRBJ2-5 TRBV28 CASRSGGAGETQYF
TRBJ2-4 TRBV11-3 CASSLDGANIQYF
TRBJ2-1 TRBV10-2 CASSVQGTNEQFF
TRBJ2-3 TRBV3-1 CASSQGLAGGSTDTQYF
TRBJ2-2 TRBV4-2 CASSQDPSTTGELFF
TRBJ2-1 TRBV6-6 CASSGVFDSLYEQFF
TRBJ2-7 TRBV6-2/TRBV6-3 CASNKLPGTGGSEQYF